The 27 T cell receptor beta chains below all came from one sample that was sequenced in a study of regulatory T cells in long-lasting Graves disease. HTBI primers from iRepertoire and Arm-PCR of CDR3 regions yielded the TCR beta libraries. TCRdb reprocessed the multiplex PCR reads with MiXCR, giving one entry per CDR3 protein. The table has hundreds of thousands of distinct CDR3 sequences, approximately 16% seen once. Time point specified: newly diagnosed GD, antithyroid drugs for less than 3 months. With RNA extracted from PBMCs as input, the TCR library was made. The same sample was also used in a study of T cells in Graves' hyperthyroidism and ophthalmopathy.

Sequencing used peripheral blood mononuclear cells (PBMCs), obtained at new diagnosis, from a patient treated with antithyroid drugs. The receptors originated from a woman aged 40-65 years with Graves disease.

As concerns this clonotype: A much larger clone lies a single base off, so this may be a read error. This rearrangement joins TRBV5-1 to TRBJ2-1, with 7 bases that match TRBD1. The CDR3 length is 15 residues. Germline-derived CDR1 and CDR2 are SGHRS and YFSETQ. CDR3 in DNA: TGCGCCAACAGCTTGACAGGGTGGGGACACAATGAGCAGTTCTTC. This codes for CANSLTGWGHNEQFF.

This clonotype was detected only a few times. The rearrangement links TRBV7-9 to TRBJ2-7, with D uncertain. Germline V lookup: CDR1 SEHNR, CDR2 FQNEAQ (reference sequence). The CDR3 has 13 residues. V shed 8 bases and J shed 0 bases, with 11 bases lying between them. CDR3 loop: CASGQQSSYEQYF. CDR3 coding DNA: TGTGCCAGCGGCCAGCAAAGCTCCTACGAGCAGTACTTC.

There are many counts of this clonotype. The gene calls are TRBV5-1 and TRBJ1-1; D may be TRBD1 (6 bases). The CDR3 covers 15 residues. Germline values: CDR1 SGHRS, CDR2 YFSETQ. The V end lost 1 base, the J end lost 5 bases, and 15 bases lay between the germline ends. The DNA for the CDR3 is TGCGCCAGCAGCTTGCAGGGGAATATGCTTACTGAAGCTTTCTTT. Translated, it gives CASSLQGNMLTEAFF.

This chain joins TRBV13 and TRBJ2-2; 7 bases agree with TRBD2. The CDR3 has 16 amino acids. With 5 bases clipped from V and 7 bases from J, the junction kept 13 bases outside the gene matches. Germline-derived CDR1 and CDR2 are PRHDT and FYEKMQ (reference sequence). The DNA of the CDR3 is TGTGCCAGCAGCCCCGGGGAGGGAGGATTCGGCGGGGAGCTGTTTTTT. Amino acids: CASSPGEGGFGGELFF.

At least ten counts were recorded for this clonotype. The chain is built from TRBV20-1 and TRBJ2-7, with D perhaps matching TRBD2 (5 bases). This CDR3 has 14 amino acids. V gave up 0 bases and J gave up 3 bases, with 12 bases separating them. The germline V gene has CDR1 DFQATT and CDR2 SNEGSKA (reference sequence). The CDR3 loop reads CSARDPGSGYEQYF. CDR3 sequence (DNA): TGCAGTGCTAGAGATCCGGGGTCCGGCTACGAGCAGTACTTC.

This clonotype was found many times. This rearrangement joins TRBV20-1 to TRBJ2-3; 7 nucleotides match TRBD1. V lost 0 bases, J lost 2 bases, and 2 bases stayed unmatched. The germline V gene has CDR1 DFQATT and CDR2 SNEGSKA (reference sequence). This CDR3 has 14 residues. The CDR3 here is CSARDKGATDTQYF. The CDR3 DNA sequence: TGCAGTGCTAGAGATAAGGGGGCCACAGATACGCAGTATTTT.

This clonotype was counted at least ten times. The chain uses TRBV20-1 and TRBJ2-7; possibly TRBD2 for D (6 bases). The V gene lost 4 bases and the J gene lost 3 bases, with 10 bases spanning the gap. CDR3 length: 12 amino acids. Per the germline V gene, CDR1 is DFQATT and CDR2 is SNEGSKA (reference sequence). DNA of the CDR3: TGCAGTGCTACTGGGACTGTCTACGAGCAGTACTTC. It specifies CSATGTVYEQYF.

This clonotype was picked up many times. The chain couples TRBV6-5 to TRBJ2-1; D may be TRBD2 (5 bases). Germline loops: CDR1 MNHEY, CDR2 SVGAGI. With 2 bases removed from V and 4 bases from J, the gap between germline ends came to 6 bases. The CDR3 extends over 13 amino acids. The CDR3 loop is CASSYGGYNEQFF. CDR3 nucleotide sequence: TGTGCCAGCAGTTACGGCGGGTACAATGAGCAGTTCTTC.

This clonotype was picked up many times. The rearrangement joins TRBV20-1 to TRBJ2-2; tentatively, D is TRBD2 (7 bases). This CDR3 is built from 13 residues. Deletions cut 3 bases from V and 6 bases from J, with 11 bases between. Looked up from germline, CDR1 is DFQATT and CDR2 is SNEGSKA (reference sequence). CDR3 bases: TGCAGTGCTAGCGGGGGGCGGGCCGGGGAGCTGTTTTTT. This translates into CSASGGRAGELFF.

This clonotype was seen repeatedly, ten times or more. This sequence joins TRBV4-1 and TRBJ2-7, with TRBD1 matching 9 bases. Per the germline V gene, CDR1 is MGHRA and CDR2 is YSYEKL. This CDR3 region has 14 residues. Germline trimming cut 0 bases from V and 4 bases from J; bases unmatched to any gene: 1. The CDR3 here is CASSQEGQGYEQYF. In nucleotides, the CDR3 is TGCGCCAGCAGCCAAGAAGGACAGGGGTACGAGCAGTACTTC.

This clonotype occurred many times. The genes are TRBV6-1 and TRBJ2-5; 11 bases fit TRBD2. The germline V gene has CDR1 MNHNS and CDR2 SASEGT. V shed 6 bases and J 0 bases; nucleotides not matched to a gene: 6. The CDR3 has 16 residues. The CDR3 DNA reads as TGTGCCAGCAGCCTACTAGCGGGGGCGAACCAAGAGACCCAGTACTTC. This sequence encodes CASSLLAGANQETQYF.

The rearrangement links TRBV20-1 to TRBJ2-1; D not resolved. Trimming removed 0 bases from V and 6 bases from J, with 15 bases in between. CDR3 length: 15 amino acids. Germline V CDR1 and CDR2: DFQATT, SNEGSKA (reference sequence). CDR3 sequence (DNA): TGCAGTGCTAGAGATATAGTACCACCCGGCAATGAGCAGTTCTTC. Translated: CSARDIVPPGNEQFF.

The chain recombines TRBV29-1 with TRBJ2-7, with a tentative D call TRBD1 (6 bases). CDR3 length: 12 residues. CDR1 SQVTM and CDR2 ANQGSEA come from the germline V gene. Trimming stripped 6 bases from V and 0 bases from J, with 9 bases between. CDR3 DNA sequence: TGCAGCGTGGGACAATCCTCCTACGAGCAGTACTTC. Translation gives CSVGQSSYEQYF.

This clonotype occurred a few times. The chain couples TRBV19 to TRBJ1-6; TRBD1 matches at 7 bases. This CDR3 is 14 amino acids long. Germline V gene sequence: CDR1 LNHDA, CDR2 SQIVND (reference sequence). V trimming: 6 bases; J trimming: 4 bases; junction bases outside the gene matches: 3. CDR3 nucleotides: TGTGCCAGTAGCGAGGGGGCATATAATTCACCCCTCCACTTT. Translated, it gives CASSEGAYNSPLHF.

Ten or more counts support this clonotype. V gene TRBV18 combines with J gene TRBJ2-5, with a possible D match to TRBD2 (6 bases). The CDR3 length is 16 residues. CDR1 is KGHSH and CDR2 is LQKENI in the germline V gene. V lost 0 bases and J lost 4, with 15 bases in between. The CDR3 is CASSPPAGLRRETQYF. The DNA for the CDR3 is TGTGCCAGCTCACCACCGGCGGGATTGCGTAGAGAGACCCAGTACTTC.

This sequence joins TRBV7-9 and TRBJ2-2; D could derive from TRBD1 or TRBD2 (5 bases each). The V and J ends lost 4 bases and 3 bases respectively, with 12 bases between them. The V gene's germline CDR1 is SEHNR and CDR2 FQNEAQ (reference sequence). CDR3 size: 15 residues. As DNA, the CDR3 is TGTGCCAGCAGCTCTAGAAGGGGAGACACCGGGGAGCTGTTTTTT. Protein product: CASSSRRGDTGELFF.

This clonotype was recorded at least ten times. The V call is TRBV5-1, the J call TRBJ2-1; 8 bases agree with TRBD1. The CDR3 has 15 amino acids. V lost 2 bases to trimming and J lost 8 bases; unmatched junction nucleotides: 9. Germline CDR1 and CDR2: SGHRS and YFSETQ. The CDR3 DNA sequence: TGCGCCAGCAGCTTCCAGACAGGGGCGCAGGATGAGCAGTTCTTC. Its translation is CASSFQTGAQDEQFF.

Only a few counts were recorded for this clonotype. The chain has TRBV9 and TRBJ2-3; D possibly corresponds to TRBD2 (5 bases). Germline CDR1 SGDLS, CDR2 YYNGEE. There are 12 residues in the CDR3. Trimming shortened V by 4 bases and J by 10 bases, and 13 bases separated the two germline ends. CDR3 coding DNA: TGTGCCAGCAGCCCCCGCGGAGGTGCGCAGTATTTT. Protein: CASSPRGGAQYF.

The table lists this clonotype with many counts. The chain is built from TRBV3-1 and TRBJ1-1; the D is unclear. This CDR3 is 13 amino acids long. The V and J ends lost 0 bases and 4 bases respectively, with 6 bases between them. Germline CDR1 LGHDT, CDR2 YNNKEL (reference sequence). The CDR3 nucleotides read TGTGCCAGCAGCCAAGAGTCGCGCACTGAAGCTTTCTTT. Its protein is CASSQESRTEAFF. The whole variable domain, filled in from reference TRBV3-1 and TRBJ1-1, reads DTAVSQTPKYLVTQMGNDKSIKCEQNLGHDTMYWYKQDSKKFLKIMFSYNNKELIINETVPNRFSPKSPDKAHLNLHINSLELGDSAVYFCASSQESRTEAFFGQGTRLTVV.

In this sample, this clonotype turned up many times. The chain uses TRBV3-1 and TRBJ1-1; D remains ambiguous. Trimming took 1 base from V and 3 from J, leaving 6 bases between them. Looked up from germline, CDR1 is LGHDT and CDR2 is YNNKEL (reference sequence). CDR3 length: 13 residues. The DNA for the CDR3 is TGTGCCAGCAGCCAAGTGGTGGACACTGAAGCTTTCTTT. Translated: CASSQVVDTEAFF.

This clonotype was counted a few times. The V gene is TRBV29-1, the J gene TRBJ1-1; TRBD1 agrees at 7 bases. CDR3 size: 14 residues. V shed 5 bases and J 8 bases; nucleotides not matched to a gene: 14. Per the germline V gene, CDR1 is SQVTM and CDR2 is ANQGSEA. The chain's CDR3 is CSVSPGSGGTEAFF. CDR3 nucleotide sequence: TGCAGCGTTTCTCCAGGTTCAGGGGGGACCGAAGCTTTCTTT.

The rearrangement links TRBV12-3 or TRBV12-4 to TRBJ1-1; 8 nucleotides line up with TRBD1. The CDR3 consists of 15 residues. The junction had 3 bases not matched to a gene; V was cut back by 2 bases and J by 1 base. CDR3 region: CASSLYQGANTEAFF. DNA for the CDR3: TGTGCCAGCAGTTTATATCAGGGGGCGAACACTGAAGCTTTCTTT.

The chain joins TRBV20-1 to TRBJ2-7, with unresolved D. Trimming took 6 bases from V and 5 from J, leaving 8 bases between them. The CDR3 consists of 10 residues. Looked up from germline, CDR1 is DFQATT and CDR2 is SNEGSKA (reference sequence). The CDR3 loop is CSAQENEQYF. CDR3 nucleotide sequence: TGCAGTGCCCAGGAGAACGAGCAGTACTTC.

This chain uses TRBV14 with TRBJ2-7; the D is unclear. With 3 bases removed from V and 2 bases from J, the gap between germline ends came to 14 bases. The CDR3 contains 15 residues. Germline V gene sequence: CDR1 SGHDN, CDR2 FVKESK. CDR3 DNA sequence: TGTGCCAGCAGCCAGCTCACCACGGCGGCCTACGAGCAGTACTTC. Residues: CASSQLTTAAYEQYF.

Only a few counts were recorded for this clonotype. This sequence joins TRBV5-1 and TRBJ2-4, with TRBD2 as a possible D gene (5 bases). The CDR3 spans 17 residues. Germline CDR1 and CDR2: SGHRS and YFSETQ. Trimming shortened V by 2 bases and J by 0 bases, and 15 bases separated the two germline ends. CDR3 DNA: TGCGCCAGCAGCTTAAGGTCCGGGGAAGGAGCCAAAAACATTCAGTACTTC. This encodes CASSLRSGEGAKNIQYF.

This clonotype was counted ten times or more. J is TRBJ1-1 and V is TRBV28, with D uncertain. The CDR3 spans 11 residues. The V end was cut by 6 bases, the J end by 4 bases, with 6 bases between. CDR1 MDHEN and CDR2 SYDVKM come from the germline V gene. The CDR3 DNA reads as TGTGCCAGCAGAGGCCCCACTGAAGCTTTCTTT. Translation gives CASRGPTEAFF.

With regard to this clonotype: The junction shows a germline mismatch at one end, possibly a read error. V is TRBV15 and J is TRBJ1-2, with 10 positions matching TRBD1. The germline V gene encodes CDR1 LNHNV and CDR2 YYDKDF (reference sequence). The CDR3 spans 16 residues. The CDR3 DNA sequence: TGTGCCACCAGCAACCGGGACAGGGGAATCGGCTATGGCCACACCTTC. Its translation is CATSNRDRGIGYGHTF.